A single sample is the source of the 10 T cell receptor beta chains below, sequenced in a study of T-cell memory formation after mild COVID-19. One entry per CDR3 protein, called by TCRdb with MiXCR from the 5' RACE reads. The data hold roughly 580,000 distinct CDR3 sequences, with about 20% observed a single time. Sequencing was done on a sample of PBMCs or a T cell subset sorted from them (not recorded which). These receptors originate from an adult woman who had mild COVID-19 (a few samples of this study predate the infection). Cell type and time point are not known.

This clonotype was detected only a few times. The chain uses TRBV12-3 or TRBV12-4 and TRBJ2-7, with TRBD1 as a possible D gene (5 bases). CDR3 length equals 11 residues. Trimming cost V 6 bases and J 7 bases, with 10 bases left between them. The CDR3 protein is CASRDQGEQYF. In nucleotides, the CDR3 is TGTGCCAGCAGAGACCAGGGAGAGCAGTACTTC.

This clonotype was detected a few times. V and J are TRBV6-2 or TRBV6-3 and TRBJ2-1; 13 bases fit TRBD2. There are 16 residues in the CDR3. Losses at the gene ends were 5 bases for V and 12 bases for J; bases not matched to a gene: 13. Germline CDR1 MNHEY, CDR2 SVGEGT. CDR3 sequence (DNA): TGTGCCAGCAGTCCGCGGACTAGCGGGAGTGGATTGGGGCAGTTCTTC. It translates to CASSPRTSGSGLGQFF.

V and J are TRBV7-9 and TRBJ1-1, with 9 bases identical to TRBD1. The CDR3 sequence is 17 residues long. Trimming cost V 4 bases and J 4 bases; bases outside gene matches: 13. Germline V gives CDR1 SEHNR, CDR2 FQNEAQ (reference sequence). CDR3 coding DNA: TGTGCCAGCAGCTCCCGGGGGTGGGACAGGGCCTCCACTGAAGCTTTCTTT. It translates to CASSSRGWDRASTEAFF. The full variable domain, in which reference TRBV7-9 and TRBJ1-1 provide the parts outside the CDR3, is DTGVSQNPRHKITKRGQNVTFRCDPISEHNRLYWYRQTLGQGPEFLTYFQNEAQLEKSRLLSDRFSAERPKGSFSTLEIQRTEQGDSAMYLCASSSRGWDRASTEAFFGQGTRLTVV.

This clonotype was counted a few times. This chain uses TRBV5-1 with TRBJ2-3; no reliable D call. The CDR3 sequence is 12 residues long. Germline values: CDR1 SGHRS, CDR2 YFSETQ. V was trimmed by 6 bases and J by 5 bases, leaving 10 bases between them. The CDR3 region has the DNA TGCGCCAGCAAAATAAAGGGAGATACGCAGTATTTT. It yields the protein CASKIKGDTQYF.

Only a few counts were recorded for this clonotype. The chain combines TRBV19 with TRBJ2-4, with a possible D match to TRBD1 (6 bases). This CDR3 region has 15 residues. V was cut by 0 bases and J by 7 bases, with 13 bases left in between. Germline V CDR1 and CDR2: LNHDA, SQIVND (reference sequence). The CDR3 loop reads CASSIEPNRVNIQYF. The DNA of the CDR3 is TGTGCCAGTAGTATAGAGCCGAACAGGGTTAACATTCAGTACTTC.

The chain recombines TRBV4-1 with TRBJ2-3; 9 bases are a match to TRBD1. This CDR3 has 15 amino acids. The germline V gene has CDR1 MGHRA and CDR2 YSYEKL. V shed 3 bases, J shed 4 bases, and the junction held 5 bases outside the gene matches. The CDR3 DNA sequence: TGCGCCAGCAGCCAGTTAGGGACAGGGCCAGATACGCAGTATTTT. Translated: CASSQLGTGPDTQYF.

This clonotype occurred a few times. This chain uses TRBV2 with TRBJ2-2; a weak D match, TRBD2 (5 bases). The ends were cut back, 1 base at V and 4 bases at J, with 16 bases in the middle. Germline lookup yields CDR1 SNHLY and CDR2 FYNNEI. The CDR3 has 17 amino acids. CDR3 sequence reads: CASSEVVAGRGTGELFF. CDR3 in DNA: TGTGCCAGCAGTGAAGTAGTGGCAGGACGGGGCACCGGGGAGCTGTTTTTT.

This clonotype was counted a few times. The V gene is TRBV5-5, the J gene TRBJ1-2; TRBD1 might be the D (6 bases). CDR3 length: 17 amino acids. Germline CDR1 and CDR2: SGHKS and YYEKEE (reference sequence). Trimming removed 3 bases at V and 2 bases at J, with 20 bases between. Here the CDR3 reads CASSWTVTPASNYGYTF. CDR3 in DNA: TGTGCCAGCAGCTGGACAGTCACCCCAGCCTCCAACTATGGCTACACCTTC.

This chain joins TRBV20-1 and TRBJ2-3, with D unclear. V lost 5 bases, J lost 8 bases, and 14 bases lay in between. The CDR3 consists of 12 residues. In germline, CDR1 is DFQATT, CDR2 SNEGSKA (reference sequence). As DNA, the CDR3 is TGCAGTGCTGAGGTCGCTTTCCGTACGCAGTATTTT. Translated, it gives CSAEVAFRTQYF.

V is TRBV5-1 and J is TRBJ2-1; 7 nucleotides match TRBD2. The CDR3 is 13 residues long. V was clipped by 7 bases and J by 6 bases; unmatched bases: 7. Per germline, CDR1 SGHRS and CDR2 YFSETQ. CDR3 amino acids: CASALAASNEQFF. CDR3 DNA sequence: TGCGCCAGCGCGCTAGCGGCTTCCAATGAGCAGTTCTTC.